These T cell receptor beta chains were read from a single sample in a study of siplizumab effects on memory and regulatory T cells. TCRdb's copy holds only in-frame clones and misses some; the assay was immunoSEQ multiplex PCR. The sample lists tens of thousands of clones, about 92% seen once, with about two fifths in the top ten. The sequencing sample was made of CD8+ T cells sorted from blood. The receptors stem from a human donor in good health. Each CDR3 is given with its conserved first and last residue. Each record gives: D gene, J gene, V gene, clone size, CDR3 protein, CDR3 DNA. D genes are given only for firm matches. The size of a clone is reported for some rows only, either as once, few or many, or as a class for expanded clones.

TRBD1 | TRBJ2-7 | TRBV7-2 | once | CASSPWDRGYEQYF | TGTGCCAGCAGCCCGTGGGACAGGGGGTACGAGCAGTACTTC
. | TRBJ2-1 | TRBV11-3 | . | CASSLGTANEQFF | TGTGCCAGCAGCTTAGGTACGGCCAATGAGCAGTTCTTC
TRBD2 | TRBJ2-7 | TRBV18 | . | CASSPPGGPHEQYF | TGTGCCAGCTCACCACCGGGAGGGCCCCACGAGCAGTACTTC
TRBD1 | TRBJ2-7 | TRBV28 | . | CASFDRGGHEQYF | TGTGCCAGCTTCGACAGGGGTGGCCACGAGCAGTACTTC
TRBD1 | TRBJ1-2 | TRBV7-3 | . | CASSEGQGNGYTF | TGTGCCAGCAGCGAGGGACAGGGAAATGGCTACACCTTC
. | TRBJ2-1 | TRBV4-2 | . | CASSQDGVNEQFF | TGTGCCAGCAGCCAAGATGGGGTAAATGAGCAGTTCTTC
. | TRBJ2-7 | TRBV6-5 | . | CASSYEARPHF | TGTGCCAGCAGTTACGAGGCCAGACCCCATTTC
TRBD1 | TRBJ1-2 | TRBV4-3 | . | CASSQDRDRVYGYTF | TGCGCCAGCAGCCAGGACCGGGACAGGGTCTATGGCTACACCTTC
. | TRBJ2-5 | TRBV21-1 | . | CASSDWTGPETQYF | TGTGCCAGCAGCGACTGGACAGGGCCAGAGACCCAGTACTTC
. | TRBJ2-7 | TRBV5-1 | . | CASSLGENSLYEQYF | TGCGCCAGCAGCCTAGGGGAAAACAGCCTCTACGAGCAGTACTTC
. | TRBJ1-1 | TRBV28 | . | CASSLTAVDEAFF | TGTGCCAGCAGTTTAACGGCAGTTGATGAAGCTTTCTTT
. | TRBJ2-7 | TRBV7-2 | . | CASSLEGPVYEQYF | TGTGCCAGCAGCTTAGAAGGACCAGTCTACGAGCAGTACTTC
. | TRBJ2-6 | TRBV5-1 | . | CASSLSGNVLTF | TGCGCCAGCAGCTTGAGCGGCAACGTCCTGACTTTC
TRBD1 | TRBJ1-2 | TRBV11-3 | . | CASSPSDRVAGYTF | TGTGCCAGCAGCCCATCAGACAGGGTCGCTGGCTACACCTTC
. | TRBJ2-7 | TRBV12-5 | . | CASGLTSSYEQYF | TGTGCTAGTGGTTTGACCAGCTCCTACGAGCAGTACTTC
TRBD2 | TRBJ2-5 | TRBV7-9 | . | CASSLLAGLETQYF | TGTGCCAGCAGCTTACTAGCGGGACTGGAGACCCAGTACTTC
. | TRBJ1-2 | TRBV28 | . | CASYTRPQDGYTF | TGTGCCAGCTATACCCGACCCCAGGATGGCTACACCTTC
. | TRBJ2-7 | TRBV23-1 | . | CASSQSRTREFYEQYF | TGCGCCAGCAGTCAATCCCGGACCCGGGAATTCTACGAGCAGTACTTC
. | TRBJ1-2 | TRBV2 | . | CASYLSIYGYTF | TGTGCCAGCTATTTGTCTATTTATGGCTACACCTTC
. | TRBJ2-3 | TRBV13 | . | CASSYPSEADTQYF | TGTGCCAGCAGCTATCCCTCTGAGGCAGATACGCAGTATTTT
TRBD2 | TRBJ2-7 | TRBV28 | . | CASIPGLGAYEQYF | TGTGCCAGCATCCCGGGACTAGGTGCCTACGAGCAGTACTTC
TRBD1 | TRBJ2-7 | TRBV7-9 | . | CASSFARDRETYEQYF | TGTGCCAGCAGCTTTGCCAGGGACAGGGAAACCTACGAGCAGTACTTC